This passage covers 31 T cell receptor beta chains from one sample sequenced in a study of blood T cell repertoires in COVID-19. Libraries were prepared by immunoSEQ multiplex PCR; TCRdb keeps only in-frame clonotypes and omits some of them. The sample records hundreds of thousands of clones, about 89% being singletons. Specimen: peripheral blood. These receptors came from a woman in her thirties with acute or convalescent COVID-19.

This clone showed up just a few times. V and J are TRBV9 and TRBJ2-2; 9 bases match TRBD2. The CDR3 spans 16 residues. Trimming took 4 bases from V and 1 from J; bases not matched to a gene: 5. Germline-derived CDR1 and CDR2 are SGDLS and YYNGEE. The CDR3 region has the DNA TGTGCCAGCAGCCCTGGTAGCGGGGGGAACACCGGGGAGCTGTTTTTT. It codes for CASSPGSGGNTGELFF.

This clone was seen only once. This rearrangement joins TRBV6-5 to TRBJ1-2; a possible D gene is TRBD1 (6 bases). The CDR3 has 14 amino acids. Trimming pared 5 bases from V and 4 bases from J, leaving 14 bases between. The germline CDR1 and CDR2 sequences are MNHEY and SVGAGI. The chain's CDR3 is CASSNAGQPYGYTF. In DNA form, the CDR3 reads TGTGCCAGCAGTAACGCAGGACAGCCCTATGGCTACACCTTC.

The V call is TRBV7-9, the J call TRBJ1-4; no firm D call. The CDR3 spans 13 residues. From germline, CDR1 is SEHNR and CDR2 FQNEAQ (reference sequence). The ends were cut back, 1 base at V and 4 bases at J, with 4 bases in the middle. Here the CDR3 DNA reads TGTGCCAGCAGCTTAGACAGTAATGAAAAACTGTTTTTT. The encoded protein is CASSLDSNEKLFF.

This clone was detected once. The chain is built from TRBV7-2 and TRBJ1-1, with 7 bases that match TRBD1. The germline gives CDR1 SGHTA, CDR2 FQGNSA. Losses at the gene ends were 7 bases for V and 8 bases for J; bases not matched to a gene: 10. This CDR3 has 13 amino acids. The DNA for the CDR3 is TGTGCCAGCAAAGGGTCAGGGGGTGAAGAAGCTTTCTTT. Its translation is CASKGSGGEEAFF.

The rearrangement links TRBV29-1 to TRBJ1-2, with a possible D match to TRBD1 (5 bases). V lost 2 bases to trimming and J lost 1 base, with 8 bases between them. Germline lookup yields CDR1 SQVTM and CDR2 ANQGSEA. This CDR3 has 13 residues. This CDR3 reads CSVELQGNYGYTF. CDR3 in DNA: TGCAGCGTTGAACTCCAGGGTAACTATGGCTACACCTTC.

CDR3 coding DNA: TGTGCCAGCAGTGTTGACAGGGGTAATGAAAAACTGTTTTTT. Protein sequence: CASSVDRGNEKLFF. J is TRBJ1-4 and V is TRBV7-9; 8 bases match TRBD1. Trimming cost V 6 bases and J 4 bases; bases outside gene matches: 4. The CDR3 sequence is 14 residues long. CDR1 and CDR2 (germline): SEHNR, FQNEAQ (reference sequence).

This clone was observed a few times. The chain has TRBV27 and TRBJ2-2; 12 nucleotides line up with TRBD2. Per germline, CDR1 MNHEY and CDR2 SMNVEV (reference sequence). The CDR3 spans 18 residues. V dropped 1 base and J dropped 3; count of bases not matched to a gene: 6. The CDR3 sequence is CASSLFASGGADTGELFF. The CDR3 DNA reads as TGTGCCAGCAGTTTATTCGCTAGCGGGGGGGCGGACACCGGGGAGCTGTTTTTT.

The gene calls are TRBV6-5 and TRBJ1-5, with 9 positions matching TRBD1. This CDR3 spans 15 amino acids. Germline CDR1 is MNHEY and CDR2 is SVGAGI. Losses at the gene ends were 7 bases for V and 4 bases for J; bases not matched to a gene: 8. The CDR3 region has the DNA TGTGCCAGCATCCCCCCAGACAGGGGGAATCAGCCCCAGCATTTT. Its translation: CASIPPDRGNQPQHF.

The gene calls are TRBV5-5 and TRBJ2-2, with D unresolved. Germline V gene sequence: CDR1 SGHKS, CDR2 YYEKEE (reference sequence). Trimming shortened V by 2 bases and J by 7 bases, and 3 bases separated the two germline ends. The length of the CDR3 is 11 residues. CDR3 protein: CASSFGGELFF. The CDR3 region has the DNA TGTGCCAGCAGCTTCGGCGGGGAGCTGTTTTTT.

As regards this clone: This same CDR3 is encoded by further DNA sequences in the sample. V gene TRBV27 combines with J gene TRBJ2-1; 8 nucleotides agree with TRBD2. In germline, CDR1 is MNHEY, CDR2 SMNVEV (reference sequence). The CDR3 extends over 15 amino acids. The V segment lost 2 bases and the J segment 8 bases; nucleotides outside the gene matches: 8. The CDR3 coding sequence is TGTGCCAGCAGTTTAAGAACGGGGGGGCGGGATGAGCAGTTCTTC. Protein product: CASSLRTGGRDEQFF.

This clone was recorded only once. The chain combines TRBV5-1 with TRBJ1-1; tentatively, D is TRBD1 (6 bases). V lost 0 bases and J lost 4, with 13 bases in between. The CDR3 contains 15 residues. Germline CDR1 SGHRS, CDR2 YFSETQ. CDR3 sequence reads: CASSLVAGDLTEAFF. CDR3 DNA: TGCGCCAGCAGCTTGGTTGCAGGGGACCTCACTGAAGCTTTCTTT.

The chain employs TRBV2 and TRBJ2-1; possibly TRBD1 for D (6 bases). V lost 11 bases and J lost 7, with 15 bases in between. Germline CDR1 reads SNHLY; CDR2 reads FYNNEI. The CDR3 totals 12 residues. The CDR3 sequence: CASHGQINEQFF. The DNA of the CDR3 is TGTGCCTCACACGGACAGATTAATGAGCAGTTCTTC.

J is TRBJ2-1 and V is TRBV7-9; 8 bases are shared with TRBD1. V lost 10 bases, J lost 8 bases, and 16 bases stayed unmatched. This CDR3 has 15 residues. The germline V gene encodes CDR1 SEHNR and CDR2 FQNEAQ (reference sequence). CDR3 sequence: CATVARDRTVDEQFF. As DNA, the CDR3 is TGTGCCACCGTTGCGAGGGACAGGACGGTTGATGAGCAGTTCTTC.

In its sample, this clone was seen once. The chain is built from TRBV9 and TRBJ2-4; tentatively, D is TRBD1 (6 bases). Per the germline V gene, CDR1 is SGDLS and CDR2 is YYNGEE. The CDR3 has 15 residues. The V and J ends lost 4 bases and 2 bases respectively, with 13 bases between them. The CDR3 sequence is CASSTQGYPKNIQYF. The CDR3 nucleotides read TGTGCCAGCAGCACCCAGGGGTACCCCAAAAACATTCAGTACTTC.

The V gene is TRBV5-6, the J gene TRBJ1-2, with a possible D match to TRBD1 (5 bases). The ends were cut back, 4 bases at V and 3 bases at J, with 19 bases in the middle. CDR1 and CDR2 from the germline V gene are SGHDT and YYEEEE. The CDR3 is 16 amino acids. The CDR3 loop is CASSLLTGRNYYGYTF. CDR3 DNA sequence: TGTGCCAGCAGCCTATTAACAGGACGAAACTACTATGGCTACACCTTC.

The gene calls are TRBV7-9 and TRBJ1-2; D remains unclear. CDR1 SEHNR and CDR2 FQNEAQ come from the germline V gene (reference sequence). V was pared by 7 bases and J by 8 bases, with 17 bases between. This CDR3 region has 13 residues. The CDR3 sequence: CASTLLAQRGYTF. The CDR3 DNA follows: TGTGCCAGCACTTTGTTGGCGCAGCGAGGCTACACCTTC.

This clone was detected only a few times. CDR3 sequence: CASSEALYTGTRAYEQYF. DNA of the CDR3: TGTGCCAGCAGTGAAGCACTATACACCGGGACTAGAGCCTACGAGCAGTACTTC. This chain connects TRBV6-1 to TRBJ2-7; TRBD2 matches at 8 bases. The J segment lost 2 bases and the V segment lost 0 bases, leaving 12 bases of the junction unmatched. The CDR3 is 18 amino acids. Germline CDR1 MNHNS, CDR2 SASEGT.

CDR3 sequence (DNA): TGTGCCAGCAGATCAGGTCCGAGCATTCAGTACTTC. This sequence encodes CASRSGPSIQYF. V usage is TRBV27 and J usage is TRBJ2-4; no clear D. The germline V gene has CDR1 MNHEY and CDR2 SMNVEV (reference sequence). Trimming took 6 bases from V and 9 from J, leaving 12 bases between them. The CDR3 covers 12 residues.

The chain combines TRBV19 with TRBJ2-2, with a possible D match to TRBD1 (6 bases). Germline loops: CDR1 LNHDA, CDR2 SQIVND (reference sequence). Trimming shortened V by 5 bases and J by 5 bases, and 21 bases separated the two germline ends. The CDR3 spans 17 residues. The CDR3 spells CASSSPLDRWGTGELFF. As DNA, the CDR3 is TGTGCCAGTAGTTCGCCGCTTGACAGGTGGGGGACCGGGGAGCTGTTTTTT.

The CDR3 nucleotides are TGTGCCTGGATGCCAGGTTATAATTCACCCCTCCACTTT. Its translation is CAWMPGYNSPLHF. This chain uses TRBV30 with TRBJ1-6; D is undetermined. CDR1 and CDR2 (germline): GTSNPN, SVGIG (reference sequence). The CDR3 sequence is 13 residues long. V shed 4 bases and J shed 4 bases, with 8 bases lying between them.

This sequence joins TRBV7-8 and TRBJ2-1, with D unclear. V was shortened by 7 bases and J by 6 bases, with 7 bases between the two germline ends. This CDR3 region has 11 residues. Looked up from germline, CDR1 is SGHVS and CDR2 is FQNEAQ. The CDR3 coding sequence is TGTGCCAGCACTTTTTCCAATGAGCAGTTCTTC. This sequence encodes CASTFSNEQFF.

The CDR3 sequence is CASSEVPDREDGYTF. The CDR3 nucleotides read TGTGCCAGCAGTGAAGTCCCGGACAGGGAAGATGGCTACACCTTC. V is TRBV6-4 and J is TRBJ1-2; 8 bases fit TRBD1. CDR1 is MRHNA and CDR2 is SNTAGT in the germline V gene. The CDR3 loop spans 15 amino acids. The V and J ends lost 3 bases and 6 bases, in that order; junction bases with no gene match: 9.

This sequence joins TRBV3-1 (or the pseudogene TRBV3-2) and TRBJ2-6; D is possibly TRBD1 (6 bases). This CDR3 comprises 16 residues. Germline loops: CDR1 LGHDT, CDR2 YNNKEL (reference sequence). V dropped 4 bases and J dropped 3 bases, with 13 bases sitting between them. CDR3 protein: CASSLRGGDGANVLTF. CDR3 bases: TGTGCCAGCAGCCTACGAGGGGGAGATGGGGCCAACGTCCTGACTTTC.

This rearrangement joins TRBV19 to TRBJ2-1, with D possibly being TRBD2 (7 bases). V lost 8 bases and J 4 bases, leaving 18 bases between the germline ends. CDR1 LNHDA and CDR2 SQIVND come from the germline V gene (reference sequence). The CDR3 consists of 15 residues. The CDR3 nucleotides read TGTGCCAGTTGTGACAAGGGGGGGGGATACAATGAGCAGTTCTTC. It encodes CASCDKGGGYNEQFF. Using reference TRBV19 and TRBJ2-1 for the parts outside the CDR3, the full variable domain is DGGITQSPKYLFRKEGQNVTLSCEQNLNHDAMYWYRQDPGQGLRLIYYSQIVNDFQKGDIAEGYSVSREKKESFPLTVTSAQKNPTAFYLCASCDKGGGYNEQFFGPGTRLTVL.

The V and J genes are TRBV11-2 and TRBJ1-1; no clear D gene. The CDR3 is 12 amino acids. Germline values: CDR1 SGHAT, CDR2 FQNNGV. Trimming left V 3 bases short and J 2 bases short, with 4 bases between. The CDR3 protein is CASSFGNTEAFF. In DNA form, the CDR3 reads TGTGCCAGCAGCTTCGGTAACACTGAAGCTTTCTTT.

This clone occurred once. The chain links TRBV11-2 to TRBJ2-5; weak D call: TRBD2 (5 bases). The CDR3 is made up of 11 amino acids. The V gene's germline CDR1 is SGHAT and CDR2 FQNNGV. Trimming pared 7 bases from V and 5 bases from J, leaving 8 bases between. The CDR3: CASTSGETQYF. The CDR3 coding sequence is TGTGCCAGCACCTCGGGGGAGACCCAGTACTTC. Filled out from reference TRBV11-2 and TRBJ2-5, the complete variable domain reads EAGVAQSPRYKIIEKRQSVAFWCNPISGHATLYWYQQILGQGPKLLIQFQNNGVVDDSQLPKDRFSAERLKGVDSTLKIQPAKLEDSAVYLCASTSGETQYFGPGTRLLVL.

J is TRBJ2-3 and V is TRBV11-3; D gene ambiguous. Looked up from germline, CDR1 is SGHNT and CDR2 is YENEEA. The CDR3 covers 14 residues. V was pared by 1 base and J by 1 base, with 6 bases between. CDR3 in amino acids: CASSLGEGTDTQYF. The CDR3 DNA sequence: TGTGCCAGCAGCTTAGGTGAGGGCACAGATACGCAGTATTTT.

The chain employs TRBV30 and TRBJ2-1, with D maybe TRBD1 (7 bases). V lost 4 bases to trimming and J lost 2 bases, with 21 bases between them. This CDR3 contains 17 residues. CDR1 is GTSNPN and CDR2 is SVGIG in the germline V gene (reference sequence). CDR3 DNA sequence: TGTGCCTGGAACCGCCAGGGGGGTTACTCGGCCTACAATGAGCAGTTCTTC. This translates into CAWNRQGGYSAYNEQFF.

V and J are TRBV3-1 (or the pseudogene TRBV3-2) and TRBJ2-5, with TRBD1 as a possible D gene (6 bases). This CDR3 region has 14 residues. CDR1 is LGHDT, CDR2 YNNKEL, per germline (reference sequence). Trimming stripped 4 bases from V and 5 bases from J, with 14 bases between. This CDR3 reads CASSRRGQTETQYF. The CDR3 DNA reads as TGTGCCAGCAGCCGCCGAGGACAGACTGAGACCCAGTACTTC.

The chain has TRBV6-5 and TRBJ1-4; 7 bases line up with TRBD1. CDR3 size: 13 residues. From germline, CDR1 is MNHEY and CDR2 SVGAGI. V gave up 6 bases and J gave up 6 bases; unmatched junction bases: 4. CDR3 residues: CASRQGPDEKLFF. CDR3 nucleotides: TGTGCCAGCAGACAGGGGCCGGATGAAAAACTGTTTTTT.

The J gene is TRBJ1-3, the V gene TRBV3-1 (or the pseudogene TRBV3-2); D is possibly TRBD1 (5 bases). CDR3 length: 14 amino acids. Trimming cost V 4 bases and J 2 bases, with 9 bases left between them. From germline, CDR1 is LGHDT and CDR2 YNNKEL (reference sequence). The CDR3 DNA sequence: TGTGCCAGCAGCCTCCAGGGTACTGGAAACACCATATATTTT. It translates to CASSLQGTGNTIYF.